Sequencing of this T cell receptor (beta chain) was carried out in a study of blood T cell repertoires in COVID-19. Study-level information: The analysed material was cDNA or gDNA that came from T cells, B-cell-depleted T cells, or PBMCs.

TCRdb's copy holds only in-frame clones and misses some; the assay was immunoSEQ multiplex PCR. Of more than 80,000 clones in the sample, about 80% were seen once. The source of this sequence is a woman in her 70s with acute or convalescent COVID-19. Sequenced: peripheral blood.

CDR3 sequence: CASNTGGRIMGGYTF. CDR3 coding DNA: TGCGCCAGCAACACAGGCGGCAGAATAATGGGTGGCTACACCTTC. V usage is TRBV5-1 and J usage is TRBJ1-2; the D gene is possibly TRBD1 (5 bases). The CDR3 contains 15 residues. Trimming took 6 bases from V and 7 from J, leaving 22 bases between them. Germline V gene sequence: CDR1 SGHRS, CDR2 YFSETQ.